A selection of T cell receptor beta chains follows, all from one sample in a study of shared clonotypes between healthy human individuals. The table came from immunoSEQ multiplex PCR; TCRdb's copy has only in-frame clones and leaves some out. Of a few million clones in the sample, roughly nine tenths are singletons; the top ten hold around 0.14%. The sample comprised naive CD4+ T cells sorted from blood. The receptors come from a man between 18 and 29 years old in good health. Both conserved end residues are part of each CDR3. The D gene is left open where the match is weak. Size is stated for part of the rows, as once, few or many counts, or as a class when the clone is expanded.

CDR3 protein: CASSPDKDPTDTQYF; J gene: TRBJ2-3; clone size: -; V gene: TRBV5-6; CDR3 length: 15; D gene: -
CDR3 protein: CAWSRGTGDSPLHF; J gene: TRBJ1-6; clone size: few; V gene: TRBV30; CDR3 length: 14; D gene: TRBD1
CDR3 protein: CASSPGLAGGQETQYF; J gene: TRBJ2-5; clone size: once; V gene: TRBV5-1; CDR3 length: 16; D gene: TRBD2
CDR3 protein: CASSPFNRAPGELFF; J gene: TRBJ2-2; clone size: -; V gene: TRBV7-2; CDR3 length: 15; D gene: -
CDR3 protein: CASSDPGQMNTEAFF; J gene: TRBJ1-1; clone size: -; V gene: TRBV10-2; CDR3 length: 15; D gene: TRBD1
CDR3 protein: CASRTGWTEAFF; J gene: TRBJ1-1; clone size: -; V gene: TRBV28; CDR3 length: 12; D gene: TRBD1
CDR3 protein: CASSSRSPGEQYF; J gene: TRBJ2-7; clone size: -; V gene: TRBV10-1; CDR3 length: 13; D gene: -
CDR3 protein: CASSRDGRGETQYF; J gene: TRBJ2-5; clone size: -; V gene: TRBV6-5; CDR3 length: 14; D gene: -
CDR3 protein: CASRHRVNGNNEQFF; J gene: TRBJ2-1; clone size: -; V gene: TRBV27; CDR3 length: 15; D gene: -
CDR3 protein: CASSPGTGKYEQYF; J gene: TRBJ2-7; clone size: -; V gene: TRBV5-1; CDR3 length: 14; D gene: TRBD1
CDR3 protein: CASSIGRRGGINEQFF; J gene: TRBJ2-1; clone size: once; V gene: TRBV19; CDR3 length: 16; D gene: TRBD2
CDR3 protein: CASSPGATNNEQFF; J gene: TRBJ2-1; clone size: -; V gene: TRBV18; CDR3 length: 14; D gene: -
CDR3 protein: CASSMTGENFYGYTF; J gene: TRBJ1-2; clone size: -; V gene: TRBV5-1; CDR3 length: 15; D gene: TRBD1
CDR3 protein: CASSPSLSGRAGDTQYF; J gene: TRBJ2-3; clone size: -; V gene: TRBV18; CDR3 length: 17; D gene: TRBD2
CDR3 protein: CASRSTGTDEQYF; J gene: TRBJ2-7; clone size: -; V gene: TRBV7-2; CDR3 length: 13; D gene: -
CDR3 protein: CAISDGGTPLHF; J gene: TRBJ1-6; clone size: -; V gene: TRBV10-3; CDR3 length: 12; D gene: -
CDR3 protein: CASSLGQGKSSYEQYF; J gene: TRBJ2-7; clone size: -; V gene: TRBV11-3; CDR3 length: 16; D gene: TRBD1
CDR3 protein: CASSLEGFGFQTQYF; J gene: TRBJ2-5; clone size: once; V gene: TRBV5-1; CDR3 length: 15; D gene: -
CDR3 protein: CASSSQAVNGELFF; J gene: TRBJ2-2; clone size: once; V gene: TRBV11-2; CDR3 length: 14; D gene: -
CDR3 protein: CASSSFSAGRAFF; J gene: TRBJ1-1; clone size: -; V gene: TRBV6-6; CDR3 length: 13; D gene: -
CDR3 protein: CASSLAAVQETQYF; J gene: TRBJ2-5; clone size: -; V gene: TRBV5-1; CDR3 length: 14; D gene: -
CDR3 protein: CASSYSRLGYNEQFF; J gene: TRBJ2-1; clone size: -; V gene: TRBV28; CDR3 length: 15; D gene: -
CDR3 protein: CASSLEGTGGGEKLFF; J gene: TRBJ1-4; clone size: -; V gene: TRBV7-8; CDR3 length: 16; D gene: TRBD1
CDR3 protein: CASSYSAGSYEQYF; J gene: TRBJ2-7; clone size: -; V gene: TRBV6-6; CDR3 length: 14; D gene: TRBD2
CDR3 protein: CASSRRGPRTDTQYF; J gene: TRBJ2-3; clone size: -; V gene: TRBV19; CDR3 length: 15; D gene: TRBD1
CDR3 protein: CASSLSRGNGSPLHF; J gene: TRBJ1-6; clone size: -; V gene: TRBV19; CDR3 length: 15; D gene: -
CDR3 protein: CASSSFLTGSEAFF; J gene: TRBJ1-1; clone size: -; V gene: TRBV6-6; CDR3 length: 14; D gene: -
CDR3 protein: CASSGAGSSHNEQFF; J gene: TRBJ2-1; clone size: once; V gene: TRBV6-1; CDR3 length: 15; D gene: -
CDR3 protein: CASSSRDRANGQYF; J gene: TRBJ2-7; clone size: -; V gene: TRBV5-4; CDR3 length: 14; D gene: TRBD1
CDR3 protein: CASIQGTGELFF; J gene: TRBJ2-2; clone size: once; V gene: TRBV7-8; CDR3 length: 12; D gene: -
CDR3 protein: CASSGYRGPLTGELFF; J gene: TRBJ2-2; clone size: -; V gene: TRBV19; CDR3 length: 16; D gene: TRBD1
CDR3 protein: CAWSVGLRSYEQYF; J gene: -; clone size: -; V gene: TRBV30; CDR3 length: 14; D gene: -
CDR3 protein: CSVDKAGGQDTQYF; J gene: TRBJ2-3; clone size: once; V gene: TRBV29-1; CDR3 length: 14; D gene: TRBD2
CDR3 protein: CASSLRPGTSSEQYF; J gene: TRBJ2-7; clone size: once; V gene: TRBV27; CDR3 length: 15; D gene: -
CDR3 protein: CAWTGAEKQFF; J gene: TRBJ2-1; clone size: -; V gene: TRBV30; CDR3 length: 11; D gene: -
CDR3 protein: CASSNDGNNQPQHF; J gene: TRBJ1-5; clone size: -; V gene: TRBV18; CDR3 length: 14; D gene: -
CDR3 protein: CASSYSGQNNSPLHF; J gene: TRBJ1-6; clone size: -; V gene: TRBV6-5; CDR3 length: 15; D gene: -
CDR3 protein: CASSYGTVYGQYF; J gene: TRBJ2-7; clone size: -; V gene: TRBV6-5; CDR3 length: 13; D gene: -
CDR3 protein: CASSFTPDRSYEQYF; J gene: TRBJ2-7; clone size: once; V gene: TRBV7-6; CDR3 length: 15; D gene: TRBD1
CDR3 protein: CASSGTSENNSYNEQFF; J gene: TRBJ2-1; clone size: few; V gene: TRBV2; CDR3 length: 17; D gene: TRBD2
CDR3 protein: CAISEGSGYEQYF; J gene: TRBJ2-7; clone size: -; V gene: TRBV10-3; CDR3 length: 13; D gene: -
CDR3 protein: CATSKKLAINTGELFF; J gene: TRBJ2-2; clone size: -; V gene: TRBV15; CDR3 length: 16; D gene: TRBD2
CDR3 protein: CATAVRGSEQYF; J gene: TRBJ2-7; clone size: -; V gene: TRBV5-4; CDR3 length: 12; D gene: -
CDR3 protein: CASSQELEREAGELFF; J gene: TRBJ2-2; clone size: -; V gene: TRBV4-3; CDR3 length: 16; D gene: TRBD2
CDR3 protein: CASSYGRVTEAFF; J gene: TRBJ1-1; clone size: -; V gene: TRBV6-6; CDR3 length: 13; D gene: -
CDR3 protein: CASSLGGQVGAFF; J gene: TRBJ1-1; clone size: -; V gene: TRBV7-2; CDR3 length: 13; D gene: TRBD1
CDR3 protein: CASSFSGGAADTQYF; J gene: TRBJ2-3; clone size: -; V gene: TRBV11-2; CDR3 length: 15; D gene: TRBD2
CDR3 protein: CASSELIWTRQFF; J gene: TRBJ2-1; clone size: -; V gene: TRBV6-4; CDR3 length: 13; D gene: TRBD2
CDR3 protein: CSAEDRATDTQYF; J gene: TRBJ2-3; clone size: -; V gene: TRBV29-1; CDR3 length: 13; D gene: TRBD1
CDR3 protein: CASSYWGTGELFF; J gene: TRBJ2-2; clone size: few; V gene: TRBV6-5; CDR3 length: 13; D gene: -
CDR3 protein: CASVETGGNQPQHF; J gene: TRBJ1-5; clone size: -; V gene: TRBV6-1; CDR3 length: 14; D gene: -
CDR3 protein: CASSQTTGMQFF; J gene: TRBJ2-1; clone size: -; V gene: TRBV6-5; CDR3 length: 12; D gene: -
CDR3 protein: CASSLDPKRASYEQYF; J gene: TRBJ2-7; clone size: -; V gene: TRBV5-1; CDR3 length: 16; D gene: -